This entry features one T cell receptor (beta chain) sequence. Its antigen is not known. The data were obtained in a study of T cells in Graves' hyperthyroidism and ophthalmopathy. The overall study: Peripheral blood collection took place at initial diagnosis, before any treatment.

Ahead of any ophthalmopathy symptoms, the blood sample was obtained at the first diagnosis of hyperthyroidism. The TCR beta CDR3 regions underwent amplification using RNA transcripts as the source. First-round RT-PCR with HTBI primers amplified the TCR CDR3 region. TCRdb passed the multiplex PCR reads through MiXCR, listing each CDR3 protein once. The data contain 350,000 to 450,000 distinct CDR3 sequences, about 17% of them seen just once; the ten biggest clones take up 30% to 40%. General observations from the study: Blood also contained most expanded thyroid clonotypes above 0.001.

The V gene's germline CDR1 is SGHAT and CDR2 FQNNGV. The V gene lost 1 base and the J gene lost 0 bases, with 10 bases spanning the gap. The CDR3 covers 15 residues. Sequencing was done on a sample of blood. The chain recombines TRBV11-2 with TRBJ2-7; D may match TRBD1 or TRBD2 (5 bases each). The sequence derives from a woman in her twenties or thirties with Graves' hyperthyroidism that later progressed to Graves' ophthalmopathy. CDR3 protein: CASSLGGGPSYEQYV. The CDR3 DNA follows: TGTGCCAGCAGCTTAGGGGGCGGGCCCTCCTACGAGCAGTACGTC.